This T cell receptor (beta chain) is from a study of vaccination and CD4 T cells after COVID-19. About the study: The BNT162b2 or mRNA-1273 vaccine was given to participants in two doses. Once diagnosed, patients had post-COVID samples drawn a median approximately 93 days later (range 35 to 161). Study-level findings and limits: Median SARS-CoV-2-reactive clonotype numbers went from approximately 23 to 38; this increase was not significant.

V shed 5 bases and J shed 7 bases, with 16 bases lying between them. Germline CDR1 MNHNS, CDR2 SASEGT. The CDR3 is 14 amino acids. Treatment described: roughly nine-day PBMC culture with coronavirus spike peptide pools or control peptides (ViraFEST assay). Following expansion of antigen-specific T cells with peptide pools, ViraFEST then sequenced TCRs. Comments on this clonotype: Its antigen is unknown.

Cultured CD4+ T-cell DNA underwent Oncomine TCR Beta short-read sequencing. TCRdb independently ran MiXCR on the PCR reads; one entry per CDR3 protein. Here the sample spans about 21,000 distinct CDR3 sequences, about 27% being singletons. Sequencing was carried out using cultured CD4+ T cells from blood. This clonotype originated in a human donor with COVID-19. The rearrangement links TRBV6-1 to TRBJ2-3; D is possibly TRBD1 (6 bases). The CDR3: CASSQEDQGNTQYF. Written as DNA, the CDR3 is TGTGCCAGCAGTCAAGAAGACCAGGGGAATACGCAGTATTTT.